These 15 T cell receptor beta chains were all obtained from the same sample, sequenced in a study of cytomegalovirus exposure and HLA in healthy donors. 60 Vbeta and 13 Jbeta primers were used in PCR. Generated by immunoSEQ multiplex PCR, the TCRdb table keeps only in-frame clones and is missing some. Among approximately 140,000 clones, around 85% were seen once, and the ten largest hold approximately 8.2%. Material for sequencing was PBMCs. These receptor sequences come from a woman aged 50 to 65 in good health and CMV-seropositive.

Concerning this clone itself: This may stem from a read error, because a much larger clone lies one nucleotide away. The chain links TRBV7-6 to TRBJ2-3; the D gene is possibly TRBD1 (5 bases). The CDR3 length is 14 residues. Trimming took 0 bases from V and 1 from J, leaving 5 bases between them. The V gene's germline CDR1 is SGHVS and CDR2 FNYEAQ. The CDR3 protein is CASSLAGRTDTQYF. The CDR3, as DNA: TGTGCCAGCAGCTTAGCGGGGCGCACAGATACGCAGTATTTT.

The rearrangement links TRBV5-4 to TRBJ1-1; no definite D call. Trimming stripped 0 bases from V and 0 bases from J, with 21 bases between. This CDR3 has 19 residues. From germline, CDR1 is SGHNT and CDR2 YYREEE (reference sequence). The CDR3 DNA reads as TGTGCCAGCAGCTTGGTGTTAGTCGAGGGCCGTCCCCTGAACACTGAAGCTTTCTTT. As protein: CASSLVLVEGRPLNTEAFF.

CDR3 nucleotide sequence: TGTGCCAGCAGCCCTATGACAGGACTTAATGAAAAACTGTTTTTT. As protein: CASSPMTGLNEKLFF. The chain combines TRBV7-2 with TRBJ1-4, with D perhaps TRBD1 (6 bases). The CDR3 length is 15 residues. With 5 bases removed from V and 4 bases from J, the gap between germline ends came to 14 bases. CDR1 SGHTA and CDR2 FQGNSA come from the germline V gene.

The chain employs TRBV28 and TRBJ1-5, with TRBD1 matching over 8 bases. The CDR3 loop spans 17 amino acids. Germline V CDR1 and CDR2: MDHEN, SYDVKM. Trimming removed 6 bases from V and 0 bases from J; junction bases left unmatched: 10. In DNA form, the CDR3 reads TGTGCCAGCAGCTGGGGACAGGATTCCTATAGCAATCAGCCCCAGCATTTT. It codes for CASSWGQDSYSNQPQHF.

The CDR3 nucleotides are TGTGCCAGCAGTTGGGACACCACTAACTATGGCTACACCTTC. Encoded protein: CASSWDTTNYGYTF. The genes are TRBV2 and TRBJ1-2; a possible D gene is TRBD1 (6 bases). V lost 5 bases, J lost 0 bases, and 10 bases lay in between. The germline V gene encodes CDR1 SNHLY and CDR2 FYNNEI. This CDR3 contains 14 residues.

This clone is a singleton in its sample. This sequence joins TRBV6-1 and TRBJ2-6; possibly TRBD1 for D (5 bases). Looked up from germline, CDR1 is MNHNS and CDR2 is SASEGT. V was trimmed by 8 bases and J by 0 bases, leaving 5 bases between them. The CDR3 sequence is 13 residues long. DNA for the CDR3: TGTGCCAGCGACAGCTCTGGGGCCAACGTCCTGACTTTC. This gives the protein CASDSSGANVLTF.

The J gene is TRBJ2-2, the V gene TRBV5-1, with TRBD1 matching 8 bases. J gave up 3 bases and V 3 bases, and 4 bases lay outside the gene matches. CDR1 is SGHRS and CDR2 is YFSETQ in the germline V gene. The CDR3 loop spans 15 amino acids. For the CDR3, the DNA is TGCGCCAGCAGCTCGGCGACAGGGGACACCGGGGAGCTGTTTTTT. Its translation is CASSSATGDTGELFF.

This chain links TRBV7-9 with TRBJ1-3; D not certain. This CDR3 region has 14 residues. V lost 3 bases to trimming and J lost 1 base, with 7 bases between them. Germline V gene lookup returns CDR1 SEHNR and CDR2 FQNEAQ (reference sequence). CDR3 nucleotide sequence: TGTGCCAGCAGCTTCGGAGGGTCTGGAAACACCATATATTTT. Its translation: CASSFGGSGNTIYF.

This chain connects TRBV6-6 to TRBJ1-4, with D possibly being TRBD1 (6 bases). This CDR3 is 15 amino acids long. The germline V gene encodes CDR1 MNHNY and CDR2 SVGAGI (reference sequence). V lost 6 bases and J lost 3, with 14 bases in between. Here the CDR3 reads CASSRDRHPNEKLFF. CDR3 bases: TGTGCCAGCAGCCGAGACAGGCACCCTAATGAAAAACTGTTTTTT.

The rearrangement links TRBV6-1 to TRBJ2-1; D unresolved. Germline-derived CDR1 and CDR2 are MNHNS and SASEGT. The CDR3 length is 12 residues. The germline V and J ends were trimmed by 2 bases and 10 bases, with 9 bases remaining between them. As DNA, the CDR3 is TGTGCCAGCAGTGAAAACGAGAGAGAGCAGTTCTTC. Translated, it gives CASSENEREQFF.

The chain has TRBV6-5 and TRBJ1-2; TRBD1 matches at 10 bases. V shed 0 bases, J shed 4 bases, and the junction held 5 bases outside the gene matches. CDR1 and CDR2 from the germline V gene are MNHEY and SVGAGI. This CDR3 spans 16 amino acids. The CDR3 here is CASSYSGQGLGYGYTF. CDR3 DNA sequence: TGTGCCAGCAGTTACTCGGGACAGGGGCTTGGCTATGGCTACACCTTC.

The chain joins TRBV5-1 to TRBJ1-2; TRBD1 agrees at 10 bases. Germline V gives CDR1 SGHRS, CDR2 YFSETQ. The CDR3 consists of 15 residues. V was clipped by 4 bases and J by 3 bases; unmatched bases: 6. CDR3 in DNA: TGCGCCAGCAGCGGAAGGGACAGGGGTGACTATGGCTACACCTTC. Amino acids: CASSGRDRGDYGYTF.

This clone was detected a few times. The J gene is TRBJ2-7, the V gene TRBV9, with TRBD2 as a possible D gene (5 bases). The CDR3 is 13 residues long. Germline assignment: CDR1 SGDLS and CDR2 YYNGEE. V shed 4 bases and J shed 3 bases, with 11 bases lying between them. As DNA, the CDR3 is TGTGCCAGCAGCAAGGACTCGGACTACGAGCAGTACTTC. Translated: CASSKDSDYEQYF.

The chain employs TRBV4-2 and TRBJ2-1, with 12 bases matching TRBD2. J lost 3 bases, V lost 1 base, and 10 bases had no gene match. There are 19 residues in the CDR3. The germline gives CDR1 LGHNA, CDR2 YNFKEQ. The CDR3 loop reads CASSQVVSSGGALYNEQFF. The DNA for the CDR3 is TGTGCCAGCAGCCAAGTGGTTTCTAGCGGGGGGGCCCTCTACAATGAGCAGTTCTTC.

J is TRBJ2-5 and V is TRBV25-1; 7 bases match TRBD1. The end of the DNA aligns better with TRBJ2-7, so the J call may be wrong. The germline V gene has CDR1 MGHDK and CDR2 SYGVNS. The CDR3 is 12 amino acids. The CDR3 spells CASRGQPYEQYF. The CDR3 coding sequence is TGTGCCAGCAGGGGACAGCCCTACGAGCAGTACTTC.